The 18 T cell receptor beta chains given below trace back to one sample, sequenced in a study of blood T cell repertoires in COVID-19. Data came from immunoSEQ multiplex PCR; TCRdb stores just in-frame clones and leaves some out. The table lists more than 150,000 clones, about 80% of them singletons, with approximately 12% in the top ten. Material for sequencing was peripheral blood. The receptors shown here come from a man in his sixties or seventies who had recovered from COVID-19.

In this sample, this clone turned up once. The V and J genes are TRBV6-5 and TRBJ1-2; D is undetermined. The length of the CDR3 is 14 residues. CDR1 and CDR2 (germline): MNHEY, SVGAGI. V gave up 6 bases and J gave up 1 base, with 12 bases separating them. The CDR3: CASRTEPVNYGYTF. As DNA, the CDR3 is TGTGCCAGCAGAACAGAACCAGTTAACTATGGCTACACCTTC.

The V call is TRBV5-1, the J call TRBJ2-3, with a possible D match to TRBD2 (5 bases). The CDR3 covers 15 residues. The V end was cut by 5 bases, the J end by 4 bases, with 17 bases between. Germline V lookup: CDR1 SGHRS, CDR2 YFSETQ. CDR3 nucleotides: TGCGCCAGCAGGCCTATGGGAGATCCAGCAGATACGCAGTATTTT. It codes for CASRPMGDPADTQYF.

The genes are TRBV28 and TRBJ1-5; possible D gene TRBD1, 6 bases. Trimming cost V 5 bases and J 0 bases, with 14 bases left between them. Germline values: CDR1 MDHEN, CDR2 SYDVKM. This CDR3 has 16 amino acids. The CDR3 sequence is CASSIAGQPSNQPQHF. The CDR3, as DNA: TGTGCCAGCAGTATAGCGGGACAACCTAGCAATCAGCCCCAGCATTTT.

The rearrangement uses TRBV5-6 and TRBJ1-2; 7 bases are a match to TRBD1. The length of the CDR3 is 14 residues. Germline assignment: CDR1 SGHDT and CDR2 YYEEEE. V gave up 0 bases and J gave up 5 bases; unmatched junction bases: 4. CDR3 nucleotide sequence: TGTGCCAGCAGCTTGGGGGGGACAGAGTATGGCTACACCTTC. It specifies CASSLGGTEYGYTF. The whole variable domain, filled in from reference TRBV5-6 and TRBJ1-2, reads DAGVTQSPTHLIKTRGQQVTLRCSPKSGHDTVSWYQQALGQGPQFIFQYYEEEERQRGNFPDRFSGHQFPNYSSELNVNALLLGDSALYLCASSLGGTEYGYTFGSGTRLTVV.

This clone has more than one count but fewer than ten. The J gene is TRBJ1-1, the V gene TRBV7-3; possible D gene TRBD1, 5 bases. The ends were cut back, 4 bases at V and 4 bases at J, with 13 bases in the middle. CDR1 SGHTA and CDR2 FQGTGA come from the germline V gene. CDR3 length: 14 residues. The DNA of the CDR3 is TGTGCCAGCAGCTCCAGCAGGGAGGGCACTGAAGCTTTCTTT. As protein: CASSSSREGTEAFF.

This chain joins TRBV6-4 and TRBJ2-3; D is possibly TRBD2 (6 bases). The germline gives CDR1 MRHNA, CDR2 SNTAGT. Trimming took off 6 bases at V and 1 base at J, with 14 bases between the two ends. The CDR3 totals 15 residues. The CDR3 spells CASSDGTRRTDTQYF. As DNA, the CDR3 is TGTGCCAGCAGCGACGGGACTCGACGCACAGATACGCAGTATTTT.

Here the CDR3 reads CASSQDVDRVRYF. CDR3 bases: TGCGCCAGCAGCCAAGATGTTGACAGGGTTCGGTACTTC. The rearrangement uses TRBV4-1 and TRBJ2-5; 7 bases map to TRBD1. The CDR3 sequence is 13 residues long. V was clipped by 0 bases and J by 13 bases; unmatched bases: 8. The germline CDR1 and CDR2 sequences are MGHRA and YSYEKL.

The gene calls are TRBV5-1 and TRBJ2-1, with a tentative D call TRBD2 (6 bases). There are 12 residues in the CDR3. The ends were cut back, 1 base at V and 7 bases at J, with 6 bases in the middle. Germline V gene lookup returns CDR1 SGHRS and CDR2 YFSETQ. The CDR3 loop reads CASSLSGNEQFF. The CDR3 DNA is TGCGCCAGCAGCTTGAGCGGGAATGAGCAGTTCTTC.

The chain is built from TRBV7-2 and TRBJ2-7; no clear D gene. This CDR3 is built from 11 residues. V was shortened by 4 bases and J by 2 bases, with 3 bases between the two germline ends. Germline CDR1 and CDR2: SGHTA and FQGNSA. In nucleotides, the CDR3 is TGTGCCAGCAGCTCAACCTACGAGCAGTACTTC. This codes for CASSSTYEQYF.

This chain's CDR3 is CASSESLSYNSPLHF. The CDR3 bases are TGTGCCAGCAGTGAATCCCTCTCCTATAATTCACCCCTCCACTTT. This chain joins TRBV6-1 and TRBJ1-6, with D unclear. Trimming left V 2 bases short and J 0 bases short, with 5 bases between. CDR1 is MNHNS and CDR2 is SASEGT in the germline V gene. The CDR3 loop spans 15 amino acids.

The chain couples TRBV12-5 to TRBJ2-2, with a tentative D call TRBD2 (5 bases). CDR3 length: 16 amino acids. Germline CDR1 and CDR2: LGHNT and FRNRAP. The V and J ends lost 2 bases and 4 bases respectively, with 14 bases between them. As DNA, the CDR3 is TGTGCTAGTGGTTTGACCCTTACACGGGGCACCGGGGAGCTGTTTTTT. Translated: CASGLTLTRGTGELFF.

The chain recombines TRBV28 with TRBJ2-2; 7 bases agree with TRBD2. The CDR3 covers 17 residues. CDR1 and CDR2 from the germline V gene are MDHEN and SYDVKM. The V gene end was trimmed by 4 bases and the J gene end by 3 bases; junction bases not matched to a gene: 11. In nucleotides, the CDR3 is TGTGCCAGCAGTTCAACGTTAATCGCGGGAGACACCGGGGAGCTGTTTTTT. Translating it yields CASSSTLIAGDTGELFF.

The genes are TRBV11-2 and TRBJ2-5, with 15 nucleotides matching TRBD2. Germline CDR1 and CDR2: SGHAT and FQNNGV. V shed 5 bases and J 2 bases; nucleotides not matched to a gene: 3. The length of the CDR3 is 16 residues. CDR3 region: CASSLGLAGGQETQYF. The DNA for the CDR3 is TGTGCCAGCAGCCTCGGACTAGCGGGAGGGCAAGAGACCCAGTACTTC.

The CDR3 protein is CASSPGGSAIYEQYF. DNA for the CDR3: TGTGCCAGCAGCCCCGGGGGTAGCGCCATCTACGAGCAGTACTTC. J is TRBJ2-7 and V is TRBV3-1 (or the pseudogene TRBV3-2); the D gene is possibly TRBD2 (6 bases). Germline V lookup: CDR1 LGHDT, CDR2 YNNKEL (reference sequence). This CDR3 has 15 amino acids. V was pared by 4 bases and J by 3 bases, with 16 bases between.

This chain joins TRBV19 and TRBJ1-2; 8 nucleotides align to TRBD1. CDR3 length: 15 residues. With 3 bases clipped from V and 4 bases from J, the junction kept 7 bases outside the gene matches. Germline CDR1 and CDR2: LNHDA and SQIVND (reference sequence). CDR3 loop: CASSIGQGGGYGYTF. The CDR3 DNA sequence: TGTGCCAGTAGTATTGGACAGGGTGGAGGCTATGGCTACACCTTC.

This chain connects TRBV7-2 to TRBJ2-7; 12 bases map to TRBD1. The trim removed 4 bases at V and 4 bases at J, leaving 2 bases unmatched. This CDR3 is 14 amino acids long. CDR1 and CDR2 (germline): SGHTA, FQGNSA. The DNA for the CDR3 is TGTGCCAGCAGCTCGGGACAGGGGGCTTACGAGCAGTACTTC. Translation: CASSSGQGAYEQYF.

The V gene is TRBV19, the J gene TRBJ2-2, with D unclear. The CDR3 covers 12 residues. The V gene lost 7 bases and the J gene lost 6 bases, with 9 bases spanning the gap. Germline loops: CDR1 LNHDA, CDR2 SQIVND (reference sequence). For the CDR3, the DNA is TGTGCCAGTACCGGGTATTCCGGGGAGCTGTTTTTT. Protein sequence: CASTGYSGELFF.

The chain carries TRBV19 and TRBJ2-5; D perhaps matches TRBD2 (6 bases). The germline V and J ends were trimmed by 6 bases and 4 bases, with 12 bases remaining between them. This CDR3 spans 13 amino acids. CDR1 LNHDA and CDR2 SQIVND come from the germline V gene (reference sequence). This chain's CDR3 is CASSRDGRETQYF. The CDR3, as DNA: TGTGCCAGTAGCCGGGACGGGAGAGAGACCCAGTACTTC.